The clone carrying this TCR beta chain has at least ten counts. V was cut by 7 bases and J by 0 bases, with 13 bases left in between. This CDR3 region has 15 residues. The source of the sample is a study of early T cells in non-severe SARS-CoV-2 infection. TCRdb ran MiXCR on the 5' RACE reads and lists one entry per CDR3 protein. Of tens of thousands of distinct CDR3 sequences in the sample, about 9.8% were seen once. This sequence was found in an adult who was a healthcare worker with PCR-confirmed SARS-CoV-2 infection or an uninfected control (not recorded which). V usage is TRBV12-3 or TRBV12-4 and J usage is TRBJ2-1; D is undetermined. The sequenced sample consisted of whole blood. CDR3 sequence reads: CASTGSLSSYNEQFF. The CDR3, as DNA: TGTGCCAGCACCGGTAGTTTGAGCTCCTACAATGAGCAGTTCTTC.